The 7 T cell receptor beta chains listed next were all sequenced from one sample in a study of blood T cell repertoires in COVID-19. Assay used: immunoSEQ multiplex PCR; TCRdb lists only in-frame clones, some missing. The data hold approximately 56,000 clones, with roughly 89% observed a single time. The sequenced material came from peripheral blood. The receptors were gathered from a woman aged 55-69 years with COVID-19, enrolled during active disease.

J is TRBJ2-2 and V is TRBV7-2; D remains unclear. The ends were cut back, 1 base at V and 5 bases at J, with 8 bases in the middle. CDR1 SGHTA and CDR2 FQGNSA come from the germline V gene. This CDR3 has 14 amino acids. The CDR3 loop is CASSLVLSTGELFF. DNA for the CDR3: TGTGCCAGCAGCTTAGTGTTGTCTACCGGGGAGCTGTTTTTT.

The V and J genes are TRBV6-2 or TRBV6-3 and TRBJ2-2; D possibly corresponds to TRBD2 (5 bases). This CDR3 has 15 amino acids. Per the germline V gene, CDR1 is MNHEY and CDR2 is SVGEGT. V lost 4 bases to trimming and J lost 5 bases, with 14 bases between them. The CDR3 nucleotides are TGTGCCAGCAGTTCTCTCCTGCCGGGGACCGGGGAGCTGTTTTTT. Amino acids: CASSSLLPGTGELFF.

The chain carries TRBV30 and TRBJ2-7; TRBD2 might be the D (6 bases). V gave up 1 base and J gave up 6 bases, with 10 bases separating them. CDR3 size: 12 residues. Germline-derived CDR1 and CDR2 are GTSNPN and SVGIG (reference sequence). DNA for the CDR3: TGTGCCTGGAGTGGGCAGGGAGGCGAGCAGTACTTC. Its translation: CAWSGQGGEQYF.

Turning to this clone: At one boundary the junction diverges from the germline segment, which might be a read error. V gene TRBV7-9 combines with J gene TRBJ1-2; 10 bases are a match to TRBD1. This CDR3 has 13 residues. Looked up from germline, CDR1 is SEHNR and CDR2 is FQNEAQ (reference sequence). CDR3 sequence reads: CGSGDRGNYGYTF. CDR3 in DNA: TGCGGTAGTGGGGACAGGGGTAACTATGGCTACACCTTC.

V and J are TRBV11-3 and TRBJ2-5; TRBD2 matches 8 bases. With 3 bases clipped from V and 2 bases from J, the junction kept 5 bases outside the gene matches. Germline V gene lookup returns CDR1 SGHNT and CDR2 YENEEA. The CDR3 runs to 15 residues. CDR3 DNA: TGTGCCAGCAGCTTCGGCGGGGGGTCACAAGAGACCCAGTACTTC. Its translation: CASSFGGGSQETQYF.

This chain links TRBV28 with TRBJ1-2; a possible D gene is TRBD1 (5 bases). V was trimmed by 6 bases and J by 2 bases, leaving 10 bases between them. CDR3 length equals 13 residues. Looked up from germline, CDR1 is MDHEN and CDR2 is SYDVKM. The CDR3 DNA is TGTGCCAGCAGGGGAACAGGAAACTATGGCTACACCTTC. Translating it yields CASRGTGNYGYTF.

The chain carries TRBV5-1 and TRBJ1-2, with unresolved D. V gave up 0 bases and J gave up 1 base, with 4 bases separating them. This CDR3 spans 13 amino acids. Germline CDR1 is SGHRS and CDR2 is YFSETQ. For the CDR3, the DNA is TGCGCCAGCAGCTTGGACAGTAACTATGGCTACACCTTC. Its protein is CASSLDSNYGYTF.